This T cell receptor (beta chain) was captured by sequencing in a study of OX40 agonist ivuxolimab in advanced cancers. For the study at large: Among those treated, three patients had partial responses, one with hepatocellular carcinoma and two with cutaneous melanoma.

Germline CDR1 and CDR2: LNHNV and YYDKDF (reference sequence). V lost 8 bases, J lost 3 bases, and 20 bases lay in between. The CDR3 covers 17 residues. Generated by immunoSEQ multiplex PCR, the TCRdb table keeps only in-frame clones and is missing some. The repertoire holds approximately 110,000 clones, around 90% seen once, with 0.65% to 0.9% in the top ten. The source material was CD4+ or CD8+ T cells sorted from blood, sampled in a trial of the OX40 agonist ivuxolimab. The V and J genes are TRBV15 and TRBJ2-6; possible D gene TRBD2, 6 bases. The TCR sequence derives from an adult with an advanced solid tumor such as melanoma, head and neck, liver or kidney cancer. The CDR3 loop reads CATWAEEGSSGANVLTF. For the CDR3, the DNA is TGTGCCACCTGGGCCGAGGAGGGGAGTAGTGGGGCCAACGTCCTGACTTTC.